This T cell receptor beta chain is drawn from a study of blood T cell repertoires in COVID-19. Germline lookup yields CDR1 SGHRS and CDR2 YFSETQ. CDR3 length: 15 amino acids. The trim removed 0 bases at V and 8 bases at J, leaving 10 bases unmatched. Generated by immunoSEQ multiplex PCR, the TCRdb table keeps only in-frame clones and is missing some. Of 100,000 to 150,000 clones detected, around nine tenths appear once; the ten largest clones hold over 1%. Sequenced input: peripheral blood. This TCR was recovered from a woman over 75 with acute or convalescent COVID-19. The chain couples TRBV5-1 to TRBJ1-1; TRBD1 matches 7 bases. CDR3 DNA: TGCGCCAGCAGCTTGGAAGGACAGGTTTTCCACGAAGCTTTCTTT. Amino acid sequence: CASSLEGQVFHEAFF.